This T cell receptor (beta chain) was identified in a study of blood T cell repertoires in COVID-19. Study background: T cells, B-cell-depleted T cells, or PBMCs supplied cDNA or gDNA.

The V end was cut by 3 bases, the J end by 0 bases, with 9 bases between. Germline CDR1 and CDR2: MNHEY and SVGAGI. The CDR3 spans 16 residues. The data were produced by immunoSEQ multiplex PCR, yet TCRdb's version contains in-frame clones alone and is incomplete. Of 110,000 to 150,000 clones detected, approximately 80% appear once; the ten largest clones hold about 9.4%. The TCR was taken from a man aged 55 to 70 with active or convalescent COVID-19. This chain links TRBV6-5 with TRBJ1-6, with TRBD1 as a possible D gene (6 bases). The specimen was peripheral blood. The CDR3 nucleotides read TGTGCCAGCAGTTATAGGGGGAGCTCCTATAATTCACCCCTCCACTTT. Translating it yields CASSYRGSSYNSPLHF.